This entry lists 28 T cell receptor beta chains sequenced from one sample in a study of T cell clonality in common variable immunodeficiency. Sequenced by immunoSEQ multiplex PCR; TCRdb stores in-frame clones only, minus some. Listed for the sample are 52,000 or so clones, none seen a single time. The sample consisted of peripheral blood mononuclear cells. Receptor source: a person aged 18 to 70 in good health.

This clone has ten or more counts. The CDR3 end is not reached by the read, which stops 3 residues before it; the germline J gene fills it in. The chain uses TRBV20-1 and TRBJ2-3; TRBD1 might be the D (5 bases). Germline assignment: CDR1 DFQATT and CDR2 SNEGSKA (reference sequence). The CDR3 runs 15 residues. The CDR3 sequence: CSARATAYSNQPQYF. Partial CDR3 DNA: TGCAGTGCTAGAGCGACAGCCTATAGCAATCAGCCG.

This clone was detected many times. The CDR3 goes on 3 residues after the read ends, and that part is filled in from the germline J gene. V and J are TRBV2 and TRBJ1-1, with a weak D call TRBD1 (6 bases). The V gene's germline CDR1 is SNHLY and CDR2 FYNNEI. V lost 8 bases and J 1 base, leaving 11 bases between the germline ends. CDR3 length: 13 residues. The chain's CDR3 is CASLDRRNTEAFF. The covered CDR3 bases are TGTGCCAGCTTAGACAGGCGGAACACTGAA.

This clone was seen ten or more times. The CDR3 sequence: CASSPERVSPLHF. Incomplete CDR3 DNA: TGTGCCAGCAGCCCGGAACGGGTGTCACCC. This chain joins TRBV7-9 and TRBJ1-6; D is ambiguous. The read comes to an end 3 residues before the CDR3 does, leaving the germline J gene to fill in the end. The CDR3 loop spans 13 amino acids. In germline, CDR1 is SEHNR, CDR2 FQNEAQ (reference sequence). Trimming shortened V by 5 bases and J by 10 bases, and 12 bases separated the two germline ends.

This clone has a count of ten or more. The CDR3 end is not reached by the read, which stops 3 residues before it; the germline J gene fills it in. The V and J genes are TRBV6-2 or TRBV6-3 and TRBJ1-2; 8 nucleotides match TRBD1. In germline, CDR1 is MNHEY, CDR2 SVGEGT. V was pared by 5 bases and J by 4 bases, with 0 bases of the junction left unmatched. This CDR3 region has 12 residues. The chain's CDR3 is CASSGTGYGYTF. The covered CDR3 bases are TGTGCCAGCAGTGGGACAGGCTATGGC.

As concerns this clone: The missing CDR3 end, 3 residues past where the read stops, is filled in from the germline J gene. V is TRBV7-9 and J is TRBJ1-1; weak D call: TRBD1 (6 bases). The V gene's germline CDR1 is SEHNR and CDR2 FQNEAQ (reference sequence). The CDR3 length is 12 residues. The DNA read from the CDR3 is TGTGCCAGCAGCTTAGCCGACAGGGAA. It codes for CASSLADRE. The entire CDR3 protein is CASSLADREAFF. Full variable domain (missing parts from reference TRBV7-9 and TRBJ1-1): DTGVSQNPRHKITKRGQNVTFRCDPISEHNRLYWYRQTLGQGPEFLTYFQNEAQLEKSRLLSDRFSAERPKGSFSTLEIQRTEQGDSAMYLCASSLADREAFFGQGTRLTVV.

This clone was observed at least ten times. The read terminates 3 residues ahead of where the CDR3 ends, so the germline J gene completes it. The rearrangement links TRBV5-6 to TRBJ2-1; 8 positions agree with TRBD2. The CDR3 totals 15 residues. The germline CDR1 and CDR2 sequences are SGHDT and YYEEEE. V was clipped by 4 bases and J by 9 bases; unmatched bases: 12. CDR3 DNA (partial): TGTGCCAGCAGCCGCACGGGACTAGAAGTCGGTGAG. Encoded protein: CASSRTGLEVGE. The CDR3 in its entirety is CASSRTGLEVGEQFF.

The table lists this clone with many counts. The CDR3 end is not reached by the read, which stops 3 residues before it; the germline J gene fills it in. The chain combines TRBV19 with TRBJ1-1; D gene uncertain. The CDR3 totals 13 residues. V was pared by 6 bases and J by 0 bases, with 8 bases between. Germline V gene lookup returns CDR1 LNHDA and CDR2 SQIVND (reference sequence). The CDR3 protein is CASRSNMNTEAFF. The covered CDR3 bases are TGTGCCAGTAGGTCGAACATGAACACTGAA.

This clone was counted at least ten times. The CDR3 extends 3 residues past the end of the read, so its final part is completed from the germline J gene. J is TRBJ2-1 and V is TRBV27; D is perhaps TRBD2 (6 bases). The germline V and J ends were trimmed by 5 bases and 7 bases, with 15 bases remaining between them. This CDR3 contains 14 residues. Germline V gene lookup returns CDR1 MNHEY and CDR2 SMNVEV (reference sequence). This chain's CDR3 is CASSASGLSNEQFF. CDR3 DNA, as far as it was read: TGTGCCAGCAGTGCCTCGGGACTTAGTAATGAG.

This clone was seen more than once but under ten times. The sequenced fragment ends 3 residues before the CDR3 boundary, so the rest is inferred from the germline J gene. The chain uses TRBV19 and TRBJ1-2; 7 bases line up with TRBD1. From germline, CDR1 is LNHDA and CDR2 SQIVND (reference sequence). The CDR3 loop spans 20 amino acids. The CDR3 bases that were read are TGTGCCAGTAGTATAGTGGGAAGACAGGGCGTGAGTAGCGTTCCAGATACC. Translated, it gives CASSIVGRQGVSSVPDT. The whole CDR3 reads CASSIVGRQGVSSVPDTYTF. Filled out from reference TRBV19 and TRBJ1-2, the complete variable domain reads DGGITQSPKYLFRKEGQNVTLSCEQNLNHDAMYWYRQDPGQGLRLIYYSQIVNDFQKGDIAEGYSVSREKKESFPLTVTSAQKNPTAFYLCASSIVGRQGVSSVPDTYTFGSGTRLTVV.

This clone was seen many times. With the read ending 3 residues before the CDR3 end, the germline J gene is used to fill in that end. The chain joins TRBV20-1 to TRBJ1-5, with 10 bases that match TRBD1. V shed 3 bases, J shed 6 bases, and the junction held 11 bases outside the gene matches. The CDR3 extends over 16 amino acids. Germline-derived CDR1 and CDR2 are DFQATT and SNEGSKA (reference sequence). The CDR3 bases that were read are TGCAGTGCTAGTCGGGACAGGGGAAACATGGGTCAGCCC. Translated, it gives CSASRDRGNMGQP. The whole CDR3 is CSASRDRGNMGQPQHF.

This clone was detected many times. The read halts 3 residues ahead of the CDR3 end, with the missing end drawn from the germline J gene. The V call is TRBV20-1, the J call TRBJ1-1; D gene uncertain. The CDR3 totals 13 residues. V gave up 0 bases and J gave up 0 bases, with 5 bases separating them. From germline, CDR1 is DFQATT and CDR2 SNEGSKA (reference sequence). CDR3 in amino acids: CSARDSLNTEAFF. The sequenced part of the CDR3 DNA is TGCAGTGCTAGAGACAGTCTGAACACTGAA.

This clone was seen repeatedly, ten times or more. The part of the CDR3 DNA that was read is TGCGCCAGCAGCTTGGGCCCGACAGTAGGCAAAAACATT. Translating it yields CASSLGPTVGKNI. The full CDR3 sequence reads CASSLGPTVGKNIQYF. V gene TRBV5-1 combines with J gene TRBJ2-4; TRBD1 might be the D (5 bases). The read terminates 3 residues before the CDR3 end, so the remaining end is supplied by the germline J gene. Germline-derived CDR1 and CDR2 are SGHRS and YFSETQ. The CDR3 loop spans 16 amino acids. V was pared by 0 bases and J by 3 bases, with 13 bases between.

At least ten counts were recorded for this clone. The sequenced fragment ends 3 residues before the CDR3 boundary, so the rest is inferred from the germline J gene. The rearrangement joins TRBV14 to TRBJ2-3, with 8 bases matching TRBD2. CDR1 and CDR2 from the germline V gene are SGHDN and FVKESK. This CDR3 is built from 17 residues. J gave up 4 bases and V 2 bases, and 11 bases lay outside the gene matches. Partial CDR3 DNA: TGTGCCAGCAGCCAACTGCGGGGGGCCCCATTTCCAGATACG. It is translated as CASSQLRGAPFPDT. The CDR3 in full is CASSQLRGAPFPDTQYF.

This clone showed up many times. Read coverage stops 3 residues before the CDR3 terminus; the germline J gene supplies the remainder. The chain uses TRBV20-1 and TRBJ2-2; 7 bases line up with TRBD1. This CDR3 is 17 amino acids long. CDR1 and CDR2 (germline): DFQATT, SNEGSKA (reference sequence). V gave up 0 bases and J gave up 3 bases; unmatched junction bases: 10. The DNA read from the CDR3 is TGCAGTGCTAGAGAAAGAGGGGGCGCTGGGTACACCGGGGAG. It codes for CSARERGGAGYTGE. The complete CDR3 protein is CSARERGGAGYTGELFF.

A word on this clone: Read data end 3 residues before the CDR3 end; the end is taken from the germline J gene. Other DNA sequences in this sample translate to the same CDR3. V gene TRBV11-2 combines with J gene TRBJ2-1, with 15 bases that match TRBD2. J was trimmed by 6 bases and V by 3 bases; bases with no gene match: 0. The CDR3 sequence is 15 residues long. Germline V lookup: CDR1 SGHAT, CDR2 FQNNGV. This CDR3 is CASSLGLAGGNEQFF. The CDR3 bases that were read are TGTGCCAGCAGCTTGGGACTAGCGGGGGGCAATGAG.

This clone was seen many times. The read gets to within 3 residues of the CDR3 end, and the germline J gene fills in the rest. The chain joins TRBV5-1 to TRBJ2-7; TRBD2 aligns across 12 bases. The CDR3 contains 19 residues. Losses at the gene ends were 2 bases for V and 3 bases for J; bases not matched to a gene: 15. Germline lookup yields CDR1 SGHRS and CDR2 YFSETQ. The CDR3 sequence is CASSLWTSGIDRPFYEQYF. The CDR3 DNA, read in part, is TGCGCCAGCAGCTTATGGACTAGCGGGATAGATCGTCCCTTCTACGAG.

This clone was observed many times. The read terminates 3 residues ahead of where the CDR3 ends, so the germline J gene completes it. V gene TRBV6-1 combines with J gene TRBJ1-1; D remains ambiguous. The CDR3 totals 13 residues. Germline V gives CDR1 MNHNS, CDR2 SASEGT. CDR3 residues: CASSEVIGVAAFF. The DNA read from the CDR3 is TGTGCCAGCAGTGAAGTCATCGGGGTTGCA.

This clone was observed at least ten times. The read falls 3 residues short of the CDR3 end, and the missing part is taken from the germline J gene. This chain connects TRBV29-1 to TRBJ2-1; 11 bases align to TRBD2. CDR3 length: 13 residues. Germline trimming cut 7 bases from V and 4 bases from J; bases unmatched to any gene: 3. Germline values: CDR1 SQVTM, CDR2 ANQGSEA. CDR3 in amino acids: CSAGTSGYNEQFF. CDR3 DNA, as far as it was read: TGCAGCGCCGGGACTAGCGGTTACAATGAG.

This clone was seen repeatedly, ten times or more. CDR3 sequence reads: CASRDWGRDTGELFF. CDR3 DNA (partial): TGTGCCAGCCGAGATTGGGGGCGGGACACCGGGGAG. The chain carries TRBV7-8 and TRBJ2-2; possible D gene TRBD1, 6 bases. The CDR3 end is not reached by the read, which stops 3 residues before it; the germline J gene fills it in. Germline lookup yields CDR1 SGHVS and CDR2 FQNEAQ. This CDR3 has 15 amino acids. V was shortened by 8 bases and J by 3 bases, with 16 bases between the two germline ends.

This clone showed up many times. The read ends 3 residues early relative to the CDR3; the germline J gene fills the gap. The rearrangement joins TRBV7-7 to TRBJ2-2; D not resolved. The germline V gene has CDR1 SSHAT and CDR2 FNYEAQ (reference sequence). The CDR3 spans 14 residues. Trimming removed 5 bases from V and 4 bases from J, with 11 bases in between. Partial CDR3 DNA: TGTGCCAGCAGCCTAAATACAGCCACCGGGGAG. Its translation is CASSLNTATGE. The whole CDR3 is CASSLNTATGELFF.

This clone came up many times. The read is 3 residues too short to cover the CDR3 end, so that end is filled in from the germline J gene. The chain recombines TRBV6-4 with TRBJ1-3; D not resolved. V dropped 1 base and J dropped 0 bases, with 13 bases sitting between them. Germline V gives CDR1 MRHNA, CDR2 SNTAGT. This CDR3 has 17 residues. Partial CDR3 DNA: TGTGCCAGCAGTGACTTGGGCGACCCCGACTCTGGAAACACC. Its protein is CASSDLGDPDSGNT. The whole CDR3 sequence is CASSDLGDPDSGNTIYF.

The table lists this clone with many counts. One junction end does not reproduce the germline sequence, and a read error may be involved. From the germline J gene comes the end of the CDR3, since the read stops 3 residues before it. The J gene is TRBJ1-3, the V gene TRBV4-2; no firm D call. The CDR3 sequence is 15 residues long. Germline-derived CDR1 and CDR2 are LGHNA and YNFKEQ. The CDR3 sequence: CASSQERGSGNTIYF. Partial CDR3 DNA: TGCGCCAGCAGCCAAGAAAGAGGTTCAGGAAACACC.

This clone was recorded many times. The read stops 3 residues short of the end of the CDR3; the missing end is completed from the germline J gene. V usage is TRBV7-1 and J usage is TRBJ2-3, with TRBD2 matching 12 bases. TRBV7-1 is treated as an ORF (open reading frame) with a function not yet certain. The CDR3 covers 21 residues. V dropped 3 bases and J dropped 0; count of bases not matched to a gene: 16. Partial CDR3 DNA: TGTGCCAGCAGCTCCCTCCTGAGTACTAGCGGGGGGACTACTAGCACAGATACG. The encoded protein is CASSSLLSTSGGTTSTDT. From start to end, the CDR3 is CASSSLLSTSGGTTSTDTQYF.

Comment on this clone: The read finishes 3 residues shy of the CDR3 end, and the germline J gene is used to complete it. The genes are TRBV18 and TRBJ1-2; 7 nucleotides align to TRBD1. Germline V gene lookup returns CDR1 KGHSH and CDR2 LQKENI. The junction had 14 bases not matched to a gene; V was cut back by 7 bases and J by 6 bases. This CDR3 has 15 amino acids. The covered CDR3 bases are TGTGCCAGCTACAACCTCCGGGACAGCAAAAATGGC. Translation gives CASYNLRDSKNG. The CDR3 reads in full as CASYNLRDSKNGYTF.

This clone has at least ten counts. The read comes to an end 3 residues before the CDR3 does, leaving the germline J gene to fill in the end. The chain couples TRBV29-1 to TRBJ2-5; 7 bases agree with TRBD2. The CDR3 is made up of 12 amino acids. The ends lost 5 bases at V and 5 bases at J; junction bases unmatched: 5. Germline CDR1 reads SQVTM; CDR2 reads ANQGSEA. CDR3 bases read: TGCAGCGTTCGACTAGCAGGGGAGACC. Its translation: CSVRLAGET. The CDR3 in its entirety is CSVRLAGETQYF.

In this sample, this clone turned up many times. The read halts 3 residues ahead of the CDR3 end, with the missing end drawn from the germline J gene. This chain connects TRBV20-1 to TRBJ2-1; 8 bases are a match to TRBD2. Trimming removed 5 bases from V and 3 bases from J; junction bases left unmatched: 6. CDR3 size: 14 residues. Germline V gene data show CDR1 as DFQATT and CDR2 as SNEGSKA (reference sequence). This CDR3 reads CSAFTSGFYNEQFF. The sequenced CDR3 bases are TGCAGTGCTTTTACTAGCGGATTCTACAATGAG.

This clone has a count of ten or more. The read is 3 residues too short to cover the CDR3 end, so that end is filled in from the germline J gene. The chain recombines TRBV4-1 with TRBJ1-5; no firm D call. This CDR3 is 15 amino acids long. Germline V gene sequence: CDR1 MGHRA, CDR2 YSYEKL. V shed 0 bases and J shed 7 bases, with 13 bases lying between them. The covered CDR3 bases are TGCGCCAGCAGCCAAGATCTAACTACCGGGCAGCCC. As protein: CASSQDLTTGQP. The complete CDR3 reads CASSQDLTTGQPQHF.

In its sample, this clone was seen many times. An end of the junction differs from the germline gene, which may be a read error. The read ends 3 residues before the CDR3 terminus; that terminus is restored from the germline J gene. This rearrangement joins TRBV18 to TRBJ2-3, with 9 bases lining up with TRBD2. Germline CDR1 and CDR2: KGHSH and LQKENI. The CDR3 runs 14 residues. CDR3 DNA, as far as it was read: TGTGCCAGCTCACCGATCGTAGCGGGAGATTCG. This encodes CASSPIVAGDS. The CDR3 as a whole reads CASSPIVAGDSQYF.